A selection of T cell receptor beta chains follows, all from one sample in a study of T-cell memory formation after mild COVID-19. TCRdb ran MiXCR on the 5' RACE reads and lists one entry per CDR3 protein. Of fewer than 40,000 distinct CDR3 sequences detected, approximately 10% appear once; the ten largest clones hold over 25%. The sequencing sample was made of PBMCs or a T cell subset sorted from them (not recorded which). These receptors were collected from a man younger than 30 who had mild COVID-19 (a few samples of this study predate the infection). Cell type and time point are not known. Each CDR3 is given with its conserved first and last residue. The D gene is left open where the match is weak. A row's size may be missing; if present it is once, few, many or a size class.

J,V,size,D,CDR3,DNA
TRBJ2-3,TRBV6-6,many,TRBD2,CASSLAGGNRDTQYF,TGTGCCAGCAGCCTAGCGGGGGGTAATAGAGATACGCAGTATTTT
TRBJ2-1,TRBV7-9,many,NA,CASMTVGYNEQFF,TGTGCCAGCATGACCGTTGGATACAATGAGCAGTTCTTC
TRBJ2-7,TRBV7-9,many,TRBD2,CASSLGQGLAAYF,TGTGCCAGCAGCTTAGGACAGGGACTAGCGGCTTACTTC
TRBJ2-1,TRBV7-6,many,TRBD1,CASSLAFRTGTGKRDEQFF,TGTGCCAGCAGCTTGGCGTTTAGGACCGGGACAGGGAAGCGGGATGAGCAGTTCTTC
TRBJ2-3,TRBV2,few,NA,CASSDDPGDTQYF,TGTGCCAGCAGTGACGACCCGGGAGATACGCAGTATTTT
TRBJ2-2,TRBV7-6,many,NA,CASSLQGGRRNTGELFF,TGTGCCAGCAGTCTTCAAGGGGGGCGAAGGAACACCGGGGAGCTGTTTTTT
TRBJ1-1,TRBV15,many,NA,CATSRDPLNTEAFF,TGTGCCACCAGCAGAGATCCACTGAACACTGAAGCTTTCTTT
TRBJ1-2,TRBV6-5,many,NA,CASRGTNGYTF,TGTGCCAGCAGAGGGACAAATGGCTACACCTTC
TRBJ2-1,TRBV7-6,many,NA,CASSSTGNNEQFF,TGTGCCAGCAGCAGCACAGGGAACAATGAGCAGTTCTTC
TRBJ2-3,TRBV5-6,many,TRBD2,CASSSRTSGGDTQYF,TGTGCCAGCAGCTCCCGGACTAGCGGGGGAGATACGCAGTATTTT
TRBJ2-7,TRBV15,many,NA,CATSRDYSAGQQYF,TGTGCCACCAGCAGAGATTATAGTGCGGGACAGCAGTACTTC
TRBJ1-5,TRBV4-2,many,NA,CASSQDTRSPQHF,TGTGCCAGCAGCCAAGATACCAGATCGCCCCAGCATTTT
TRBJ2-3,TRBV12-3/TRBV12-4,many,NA,CASSLEVLSTDTQYF,TGTGCCAGCAGTTTAGAGGTTCTGAGCACAGATACGCAGTATTTT
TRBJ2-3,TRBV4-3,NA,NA,CASSQVLLDTQYF,TGCGCCAGCAGCCAAGTGCTCTTAGATACGCAGTATTTT
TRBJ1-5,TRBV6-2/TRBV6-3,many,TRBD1,CASSWTGLQPQHF,TGTGCCAGCAGTTGGACAGGGCTTCAGCCCCAGCATTTT
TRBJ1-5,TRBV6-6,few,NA,CASTPRAGDQPQHF,TGTGCCAGCACCCCGAGGGCAGGAGATCAGCCCCAGCATTTT
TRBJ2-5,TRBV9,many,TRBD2,CASSVGGSGGSQETQYF,TGTGCCAGCAGCGTAGGGGGTAGCGGGGGCTCCCAAGAGACCCAGTACTTC
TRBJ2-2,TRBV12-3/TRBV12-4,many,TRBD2,CASSFSSGVPNTGELFF,TGTGCCAGCAGTTTCTCTAGCGGGGTACCGAACACCGGGGAGCTGTTTTTT
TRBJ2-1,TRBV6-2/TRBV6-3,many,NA,CASTLASEQFF,TGTGCCAGCACATTAGCAAGTGAGCAGTTCTTC
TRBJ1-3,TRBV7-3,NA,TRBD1,CASSSAPGQGLGNTIYF,TGTGCCAGCAGCTCCGCCCCGGGACAGGGACTGGGAAACACCATATATTTT
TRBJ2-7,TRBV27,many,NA,CASSLFPSYEQYF,TGTGCCAGCAGTTTATTCCCCTCCTACGAGCAGTACTTC
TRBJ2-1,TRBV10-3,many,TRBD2,CAISETWTSGGQVSYNEQFF,TGTGCCATCAGTGAGACCTGGACTAGCGGGGGCCAGGTCTCCTACAATGAGCAGTTCTTC
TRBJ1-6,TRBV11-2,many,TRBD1,CASSLGGQGFSDSLHF,TGTGCCAGCAGCTTAGGGGGACAGGGGTTCTCGGATTCCCTCCACTTT
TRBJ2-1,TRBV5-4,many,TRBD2,CASSGAGGLAEQFF,TGTGCCAGCAGCGGAGCGGGGGGGCTAGCGGAGCAGTTCTTC
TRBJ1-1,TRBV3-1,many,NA,CASSQTASRSEAFF,TGTGCCAGCAGCCAAACCGCGAGTAGGTCTGAAGCTTTCTTT
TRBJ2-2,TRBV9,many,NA,CASSARRVKSTGELFF,TGTGCCAGCTCCGCGCGAAGGGTAAAGAGCACCGGGGAGCTGTTTTTT
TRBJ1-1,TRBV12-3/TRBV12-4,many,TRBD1,CASRSQGAPTEAFF,TGTGCCAGCAGGTCACAGGGGGCGCCCACTGAAGCTTTCTTT
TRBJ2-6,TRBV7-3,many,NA,CASSLAGANVLTF,TGTGCCAGCAGCTTAGCTGGGGCCAACGTCCTGACTTTC
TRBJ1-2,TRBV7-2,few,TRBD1,CASSQTGYYGYTF,TGTGCCAGCAGCCAGACAGGGTACTATGGCTACACCTTC
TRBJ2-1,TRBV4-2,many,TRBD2,CASRGGAEHNEQFF,TGTGCCAGCCGCGGGGGGGCCGAACACAATGAGCAGTTCTTC
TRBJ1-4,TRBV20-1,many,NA,CSATGPRGLFF,TGCAGTGCAACCGGGCCCCGCGGACTGTTTTTT
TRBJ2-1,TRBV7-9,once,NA,CASSLQGDEQFF,TGTGCCAGCAGCCTCCAGGGCGATGAGCAGTTCTTC
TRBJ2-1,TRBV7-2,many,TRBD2,CASSTPGLNYNEQFF,TGTGCCAGCAGCACGCCGGGACTAAACTACAATGAGCAGTTCTTC
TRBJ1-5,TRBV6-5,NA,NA,CASSTTGSGNQPQHF,TGTGCCAGCAGTACAACAGGGTCGGGCAATCAGCCCCAGCATTTT
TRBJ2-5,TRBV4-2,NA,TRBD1,CASSQDRTGVGQETQYF,TGTGCCAGCAGCCAGGATAGGACAGGGGTCGGACAAGAGACCCAGTACTTC
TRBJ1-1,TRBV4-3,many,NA,CASSQDRGAGTEAFF,TGCGCCAGCAGCCAAGATCGCGGGGCAGGGACTGAAGCTTTCTTT
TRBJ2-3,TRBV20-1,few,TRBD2,CSARDLRRGEADTQYF,TGCAGTGCTAGAGATCTCAGGCGGGGGGAGGCAGATACGCAGTATTTT
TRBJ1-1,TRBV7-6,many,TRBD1,CASSAIRDRGTEAFF,TGTGCCAGCAGCGCGATCCGGGACAGGGGGACTGAAGCTTTCTTT
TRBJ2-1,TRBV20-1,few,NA,CSARGSEDSLQREQFF,TGCAGTGCCAGGGGATCGGAGGACTCGTTACAGAGAGAGCAGTTCTTC
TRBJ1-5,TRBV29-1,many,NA,CSVARGNNQPQHF,TGCAGCGTCGCTCGTGGAAATAATCAGCCCCAGCATTTT
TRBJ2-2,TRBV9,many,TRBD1,CASSVRPRTGDDTGELFF,TGTGCCAGCAGCGTTAGGCCGAGGACAGGGGACGACACCGGGGAGCTGTTTTTT
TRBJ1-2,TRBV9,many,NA,CASSPNPGGQNYGYTF,TGTGCCAGCAGCCCTAACCCCGGGGGGCAGAACTATGGCTACACCTTC
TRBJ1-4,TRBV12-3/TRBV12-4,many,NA,CASRLGGAPVLF,TGTGCCAGCAGACTGGGGGGGGCGCCGGTCCTTTTT
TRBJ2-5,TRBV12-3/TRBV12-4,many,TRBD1,CASLRTGSSETQYF,TGTGCCAGCTTACGGACAGGTTCATCAGAGACCCAGTACTTC
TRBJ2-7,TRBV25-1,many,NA,CASSGPTGSIDSHEQYF,TGTGCCAGCAGCGGACCTACAGGGAGCATTGACTCTCACGAGCAGTACTTC
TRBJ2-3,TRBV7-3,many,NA,CASSLTVASVKYF,TGTGCCAGCAGCTTAACGGTGGCCTCCGTCAAGTATTTT
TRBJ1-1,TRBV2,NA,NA,CASSVWPNTEAFF,TGTGCCAGCAGTGTCTGGCCGAACACTGAAGCTTTCTTT
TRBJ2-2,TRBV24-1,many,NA,CATSGGARTGELFF,TGTGCCACCAGTGGGGGGGCCCGCACCGGGGAGCTGTTTTTT
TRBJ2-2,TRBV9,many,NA,CASSVEGHNTGELFF,TGTGCCAGCAGCGTAGAGGGACACAACACCGGGGAGCTGTTTTTT
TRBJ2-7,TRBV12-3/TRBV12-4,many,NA,CASSFGTLYEQYF,TGTGCCAGCAGTTTTGGGACACTCTACGAGCAGTACTTC
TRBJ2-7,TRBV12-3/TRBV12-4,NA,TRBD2,CASGLAGGITYEQYF,TGTGCCAGCGGACTAGCGGGGGGAATTACCTACGAGCAGTACTTC
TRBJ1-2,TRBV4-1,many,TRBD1,CASSHYLRDRESGYTF,TGCGCCAGCAGCCATTACCTCCGGGACAGGGAAAGTGGCTACACCTTC
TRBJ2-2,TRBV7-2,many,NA,CASSPGPGRPNTGELFF,TGTGCCAGCAGCCCAGGGCCCGGAAGGCCCAACACCGGGGAGCTGTTTTTT
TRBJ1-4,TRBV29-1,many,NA,CSVGQGGEKLFF,TGCAGCGTTGGCCAGGGAGGCGAAAAACTGTTTTTT
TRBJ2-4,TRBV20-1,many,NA,CSAPSPRDGPNIQYF,TGCAGTGCTCCCTCTCCCCGTGATGGGCCAAACATTCAGTACTTC
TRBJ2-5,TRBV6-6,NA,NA,CASSYSTRGQETQYF,TGTGCCAGCAGTTACTCGACTCGGGGCCAAGAGACCCAGTACTTC
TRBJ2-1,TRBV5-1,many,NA,CASGLAGAYNEQFF,TGCGCCAGCGGCCTGGCGGGGGCTTACAATGAGCAGTTCTTC